Detailed here is one T cell receptor (beta chain). The antigen remains undetermined. Clones were read by immunoSEQ multiplex PCR, and TCRdb kept only the in-frame ones, dropping some. In the table there are roughly 200,000 clones, roughly 94% of which are singletons. The sample originates from a study of T cell responses to AZD1222 COVID-19 vaccine. Study-wide findings and caveats: White British people made up most donors, females outnumbered males, and clonal diversity was possibly underestimated. Repertoires were sampled only after the peak T cell response. Spike-spanning, vaccine-associated CD4 TCRs were dominant at 160-218 and 743-854.

The CDR3 is made up of 16 amino acids. V shed 6 bases and J shed 1 base, with 18 bases lying between them. The V gene's germline CDR1 is SGHTA and CDR2 FQGNSA. The receptor comes from an adult who received the MenACWY meningococcal vaccine as a control. The input for sequencing was peripheral blood, taken 28 days after the second dose of the MenACWY control vaccine. The gene calls are TRBV7-2 and TRBJ1-1, with D perhaps matching TRBD1 (5 bases). CDR3 DNA sequence: TGTGCCAGCAGACATACGAGGCAGGGTCGGAACACTGAAGCTTTCTTT. This translates into CASRHTRQGRNTEAFF. Full variable domain (outside the CDR3, taken from reference TRBV7-2 and TRBJ1-1): GAGVSQSPSNKVTEKGKDVELRCDPISGHTALYWYRQSLGQGLEFLIYFQGNSAPDKSGLPSDRFSAERTGGSVSTLTIQRTQQEDSAVYLCASRHTRQGRNTEAFFGQGTRLTVV.